This T cell receptor (beta chain) was sequenced for a study of immune heterogeneity within non-small cell lung tumors. TCR beta CDR3 regions came from multiplex PCR with 32 forward V and 13 reverse J primers. In TCRdb, the multiplex PCR reads were re-called with MiXCR into one record per CDR3 protein. The sample consists of more than 14,000 distinct CDR3 sequences, 25% to 35% of them appearing once. The CDR3 has 13 residues. The V gene's germline CDR1 is SQVTM and CDR2 ANQGSEA. Concerning this clonotype itself: Antigen specificity is unknown.

The study's findings and limits: High-frequency T-cell receptor beta clonotypes differed largely between individual patients. The study found identical dominant CDR3 beta clonotypes recurring across tumor sites within a patient, alongside site-unique high-frequency clones. Local T-cell clonality and local tumor mutational burden correlated moderately but significantly (R 0.3 to 0.4).

Bulk tumor genomic DNA served as template, at roughly 600 ng per sample. Several biopsies were collected from each primary tumor during surgery. They were spaced as far apart as possible within the tumor mass. With untreated, newly diagnosed non-small cell lung cancer, the patients went on to undergo curative surgery. Sequencing was done on a sample of lung tumor tissue. V and J are TRBV29-1 and TRBJ2-7; D is perhaps TRBD1 (6 bases). This clonotype originated in a man aged 40-49 years with non-small cell lung cancer. The CDR3 protein is CSVNEGVAYEQYF. The CDR3 nucleotides read TGCAGTGTCAACGAGGGGGTGGCCTACGAGCAGTACTTC.